Listed below are T cell receptor beta chains from one sample, sequenced in a study of blood T cell repertoires in COVID-19. The assay was immunoSEQ multiplex PCR, and TCRdb's table has in-frame clones only and misses some. The table includes under 500,000 clones, roughly nine tenths detected once. The sample consisted of PBMCs or T cells enriched from blood (not recorded which). The receptors were sampled from a woman under 30 with acute COVID-19. Both conserved end residues are part of each CDR3. Each record gives: clone size, V gene, CDR3 protein. Only part of the rows carry a size: once, few, many, or a class if the clone is expanded.

clone_size: NA; v_call: TRBV27; cdr3_aa: CASSWGGSGEQYF
clone_size: NA; v_call: TRBV12-5; cdr3_aa: CASAVTSLETQYF
clone_size: NA; v_call: TRBV11-2; cdr3_aa: CASSLDPREPEESEKLFF
clone_size: NA; v_call: TRBV19; cdr3_aa: CASSIASNQPQHF
clone_size: NA; v_call: TRBV5-1; cdr3_aa: CASSSSPGLAGSAGKTQYF
clone_size: once; v_call: TRBV10-3; cdr3_aa: CAISPGQNTEAFF
clone_size: NA; v_call: TRBV28; cdr3_aa: CASSFGGGKAYEQYF
clone_size: NA; v_call: TRBV18; cdr3_aa: CASSPDTPNQPQHF
clone_size: NA; v_call: TRBV19; cdr3_aa: CASSIALRQGGEQFF
clone_size: once; v_call: TRBV9; cdr3_aa: CASSVARDRGHDGYTF
clone_size: NA; v_call: TRBV24-1; cdr3_aa: CATSDGGAGGQSDTQYF
clone_size: NA; v_call: TRBV9; cdr3_aa: CASSVRGQETQYF
clone_size: NA; v_call: TRBV6-1; cdr3_aa: CASSEQRLGQPQHF
clone_size: NA; v_call: TRBV4-1; cdr3_aa: CASSRSDRASYNEQFF
clone_size: NA; v_call: TRBV4-3; cdr3_aa: CASSQATGGPSYEQYF
clone_size: NA; v_call: TRBV9; cdr3_aa: CASSVVGANYGYTF
clone_size: NA; v_call: TRBV6-4; cdr3_aa: CASSLTSGGAAGELFF
clone_size: NA; v_call: TRBV7-8; cdr3_aa: CASSPGTGYSNQPQHF
clone_size: NA; v_call: TRBV19; cdr3_aa: CASSMGQGASSGNTIYF
clone_size: NA; v_call: TRBV7-7; cdr3_aa: CASSSRPGGTGSYNEQFF
clone_size: NA; v_call: TRBV20-1; cdr3_aa: CSASLAGVTDTQYF
clone_size: once; v_call: TRBV30; cdr3_aa: CAWSVLGQGLTDTQYF
clone_size: NA; v_call: TRBV9; cdr3_aa: CASSLNRDTEAFF
clone_size: NA; v_call: TRBV24-1; cdr3_aa: CATSDRDSGNTIYF
clone_size: NA; v_call: TRBV6-2/TRBV6-3; cdr3_aa: CASSYDRIGYGYTF
clone_size: NA; v_call: TRBV2; cdr3_aa: CASRGQNTEAFF
clone_size: NA; v_call: TRBV10-1; cdr3_aa: CASSGGGDREAFF
clone_size: NA; v_call: TRBV11-2; cdr3_aa: CASSSGQLQFEKLFF
clone_size: once; v_call: TRBV6-5; cdr3_aa: CASSLGTGGYTF
clone_size: NA; v_call: TRBV6-5; cdr3_aa: CASSYSLQGSYEQYF
clone_size: NA; v_call: TRBV4-2; cdr3_aa: CASSQDTPYSNQPQHF
clone_size: NA; v_call: TRBV6-5; cdr3_aa: CASRRTNNEQFF
clone_size: once; v_call: TRBV30; cdr3_aa: CASTRGGGYTF
clone_size: NA; v_call: TRBV14; cdr3_aa: CASSQDLRDKQYF
clone_size: NA; v_call: TRBV27; cdr3_aa: CASSASGYPTNYGYTF
clone_size: NA; v_call: TRBV20-1; cdr3_aa: CSAHRDSPLHF
clone_size: NA; v_call: TRBV6-5; cdr3_aa: CASSYFRGSGANVLTF
clone_size: once; v_call: TRBV7-9; cdr3_aa: CASTVDRPSSYNSPLHF
clone_size: NA; v_call: TRBV5-4; cdr3_aa: CASSLAQSEAFF
clone_size: NA; v_call: TRBV28; cdr3_aa: CASSFPRDQETQYF
clone_size: few; v_call: TRBV11-3; cdr3_aa: CASSPGQGRNEQFF
clone_size: NA; v_call: TRBV29-1; cdr3_aa: CSVAPLAGSAYEQYF
clone_size: NA; v_call: TRBV19; cdr3_aa: CASRQGGEKLFF
clone_size: NA; v_call: TRBV29-1; cdr3_aa: CSVGVSSNEKLFF
clone_size: NA; v_call: TRBV18; cdr3_aa: CASSPDWGQVGYTF
clone_size: NA; v_call: TRBV18; cdr3_aa: CASSAGTSSGNEQFF
clone_size: few; v_call: TRBV30; cdr3_aa: CAWRLRNTEAFF